The source of this T cell receptor (beta chain) is a study of human T cells and chemical hapten exposure. Across the whole study: TCR yield per sample varied, mainly due to pooled library volumes.

The study extracted total RNA from unfractionated whole blood. Trimming took 4 bases from V and 0 from J, leaving 10 bases between them. Germline V gives CDR1 SQVTM, CDR2 ANQGSEA. The CDR3 is made up of 14 amino acids. Study-level points and caveats: The number of TCRs above 1 in 1000 frequency did not change after DPC sensitization.

Library construction involved attaching unique molecular identifiers to individual cDNA molecules, which allowed quantitative, reproducible TCR counting. As handled by the study authors: Samples held a median of approximately 96,000 TCRs, range roughly 23,224–700,000. TCRdb called the 5' RACE reads again in MiXCR, with one record for every CDR3 protein. These V and J calls derive from TCRdb rather than the authors' analysis. The sample has 110,000 or so distinct CDR3 sequences, around a fifth seen once; the top ten hold around 2.7%. This clonotype was observed once. The target antigen is unknown. The chain has TRBV29-1 and TRBJ2-4; D is perhaps TRBD1 or TRBD2 (6 bases each). The source of this sequence is a human donor in good health. The CDR3 is CSVGGDTAKNIQYF. The CDR3 nucleotides read TGCAGCGTTGGGGGGGACACAGCCAAAAACATTCAGTACTTC.